Below, 3 T cell receptor beta chains from the same sample are listed, as sequenced in a study of beta chain features in type 1 diabetes. Which antigens these TCRs recognize remains unknown. The study reverse transcribed the entire isolated RNA, so it sequenced expressed TCRB transcripts. Libraries were prepared by immunoSEQ multiplex PCR; TCRdb keeps only in-frame clonotypes and omits some of them. The sample contains 95,000 to 150,000 clones, over 15% of which appear only once. Study-wide points: Patients with Type 1 diabetes showed moderately but significantly shorter TCRB CDR3s in all four CD4+ subsets.

Sequenced: central memory CD4+ T cells from blood. The source is a young man with type 1 diabetes.

This chain uses TRBV7-2 with TRBJ2-7; D is possibly TRBD1 (5 bases). Germline loops: CDR1 SGHTA, CDR2 FQGNSA. The CDR3 loop spans 16 amino acids. V lost 4 bases to trimming and J lost 4 bases, with 20 bases between them. The CDR3 spells CASSWEQTAGRYEQYF. DNA of the CDR3: TGTGCCAGCAGCTGGGAACAGACAGCCGGAAGATACGAGCAGTACTTC.

This clone showed up just a few times. The chain carries TRBV10-3 and TRBJ2-3, with D possibly TRBD1 on 6 matching bases. V shed 4 bases and J shed 5 bases, with 13 bases lying between them. CDR1 and CDR2 (germline): ENHRY, SYGVKD. The CDR3 length is 14 residues. Written as DNA, the CDR3 is TGTGCCATCAGTGGCTCTGAAGGGGGAGATACGCAGTATTTT. This sequence encodes CAISGSEGGDTQYF.

Written as DNA, the CDR3 is TGTGCCAGCAGTGACAGGAGCTCCTACGAGCAGTACTTC. This codes for CASSDRSSYEQYF. The chain recombines TRBV6-5 with TRBJ2-7; D may be TRBD1 (6 bases). This CDR3 has 13 residues. Trimming pared 5 bases from V and 0 bases from J, leaving 8 bases between. Germline CDR1 is MNHEY and CDR2 is SVGAGI.